The rows below give T cell receptor beta chains drawn from one sample of a study of cytomegalovirus exposure and HLA in healthy donors. Profiling relied on immunoSEQ multiplex PCR, and the TCRdb table lists in-frame clones only, not all of them. Of 75,000 to 90,000 clones listed, 55% to 85% are singletons. The sample consisted of PBMCs. The receptors shown here come from a woman aged 40 to 55 in good health and CMV-seropositive. CDR3s include the opening cysteine and the closing phenylalanine or tryptophan. A D gene is named only where the DNA matches it firmly. Size values are once, few and many counts, or a class for expanded clones, and some rows have none.

clone size,J gene,D gene,V gene,CDR3 protein,CDR3 DNA
.,TRBJ1-1,TRBD1,TRBV4-2,CASSRLPGQGWRTEAFF,TGTGCCAGCAGCCGATTACCGGGACAGGGGTGGAGGACTGAAGCTTTCTTT
.,TRBJ1-1,.,TRBV28,CASSLRGDTEAFF,TGTGCCAGCAGTCTACGGGGGGATACTGAAGCTTTCTTT
.,TRBJ2-5,.,TRBV9,CASSLQNGGRQETQYF,TGTGCCAGCAGCCTCCAGAACGGGGGACGTCAAGAGACCCAGTACTTC
.,TRBJ1-2,TRBD1,TRBV27,CASRRVTGQANYGYTF,TGTGCCAGCAGGCGAGTAACCGGACAGGCTAACTATGGCTACACCTTC
.,TRBJ1-2,TRBD1,TRBV27,CASSTTGQGGQTSNYGYTF,TGTGCCAGCAGTACTACGGGACAGGGGGGCCAAACCTCTAACTATGGCTACACCTTC
.,TRBJ2-1,.,TRBV5-1,CASSSLPGQPYNEQFF,TGCGCCAGCAGCTCCTTACCGGGACAACCTTACAATGAGCAGTTCTTC
.,TRBJ1-6,TRBD1,TRBV28,CASSRGQGLNSPLHF,TGTGCCAGCAGCCGGGGACAGGGTCTCAATTCACCCCTCCACTTT
.,TRBJ2-4,TRBD2,TRBV25-1,CASSSPWGGVAKNIQYF,TGTGCCAGCAGTTCGCCTTGGGGGGGAGTAGCCAAAAACATTCAGTACTTC
.,TRBJ1-2,TRBD1,TRBV30,CAWIPGQGYYGYPF,TGTGCCTGGATCCCGGGACAGGGCTACTATGGCTACCCCTTC
.,TRBJ2-7,.,TRBV9,CASSVAPGLTYEQYF,TGTGCCAGCAGCGTAGCCCCAGGGCTAACCTACGAGCAGTACTTC
.,TRBJ1-2,TRBD1,TRBV6-6,CASSSNVRQGVYGYTF,TGTGCCAGCAGTTCGAATGTAAGACAGGGGGTGTATGGCTACACCTTC
.,TRBJ2-2,.,TRBV29-1,CSVEGSNTGELFF,TGCAGCGTTGAGGGCTCGAACACCGGGGAGCTGTTTTTT
.,TRBJ2-1,TRBD2,TRBV27,CASRLAGYTMPLF,TGTGCCAGCAGACTAGCGGGATACACGATGCCCCTCTTC
.,TRBJ2-3,.,TRBV5-1,CASSQDSGGNTQYF,TGCGCCAGCAGCCAGGACAGTGGGGGCAATACGCAGTATTTT
.,TRBJ1-5,.,TRBV5-1,CASSLGAGQPQHF,TGCGCCAGCAGCTTGGGGGCGGGACAGCCCCAGCATTTT
once,TRBJ1-1,.,TRBV6-5,CASVTGIEAFF,TGTGCCAGCGTCACAGGGATTGAAGCTTTCTTT
.,TRBJ2-5,TRBD1,TRBV10-3,CAISEFFTGGEETQYF,TGTGCCATCAGTGAGTTTTTCACAGGGGGCGAAGAGACCCAGTACTTC
.,TRBJ2-7,.,TRBV12-5,CASAPQGPSYEQYF,TGTGCTAGTGCCCCACAGGGACCATCCTACGAGCAGTACTTC
.,TRBJ2-7,.,TRBV18,CASSPPGLSSYEQYF,TGTGCCAGCTCACCACCGGGGCTCTCTTCCTACGAGCAGTACTTC
few,TRBJ1-2,.,TRBV6-5,CASSYDRIYGYTF,TGTGCCAGCAGTTACGACAGGATCTATGGCTACACCTTC
.,TRBJ2-7,.,TRBV7-2,CASSLGGGYEQYF,TGTGCCAGCAGCTTAGGAGGGGGCTACGAGCAGTACTTC
.,TRBJ1-1,.,TRBV5-4,CASSFLGGGGNTEAFF,TGTGCCAGCAGCTTCCTAGGGGGAGGGGGGAACACTGAAGCTTTCTTT
.,TRBJ1-1,.,TRBV9,CASSVVSGAVVAGTEAFF,TGTGCCAGCAGCGTAGTCTCAGGGGCGGTAGTAGCGGGCACTGAAGCTTTCTTT
few,TRBJ1-5,TRBD1,TRBV5-1,CASSQGTGVNQPQHF,TGCGCCAGCAGCCAGGGGACAGGGGTCAATCAGCCCCAGCATTTT
.,TRBJ2-5,.,TRBV6-5,CASSFGPERRETQYF,TGTGCCAGCAGTTTTGGTCCGGAGAGGAGGGAGACCCAGTACTTC
.,TRBJ1-1,.,TRBV18,CASSPTGMNLGEAFF,TGTGCCAGCTCACCTACAGGGATGAACTTAGGTGAAGCTTTCTTT
.,TRBJ2-7,.,TRBV5-1,CASSLDQYEQYF,TGCGCCAGCAGCTTGGATCAGTACGAGCAGTACTTC
.,TRBJ2-3,TRBD2,TRBV5-4,CASSGGGSDTQYF,TGTGCCAGCAGCGGGGGGGGATCAGATACGCAGTATTTT
.,TRBJ1-1,.,TRBV5-1,CASSPDPQGMNTEAFF,TGCGCCAGCAGCCCCGACCCCCAGGGAATGAACACTGAAGCTTTCTTT
.,TRBJ1-2,.,TRBV4-1,CASSQDWGLGGYTF,TGCGCCAGCAGCCAAGATTGGGGGCTGGGTGGCTACACCTTC
.,TRBJ2-2,.,TRBV4-3,CASSPMVSGAGELFF,TGCGCCAGCAGCCCGATGGTCTCCGGGGCCGGGGAGCTGTTTTTT
once,TRBJ1-2,.,TRBV10-1,CASSEGDGYGYTF,TGCGCCAGCAGTGAGGGTGACGGGTATGGCTACACCTTC
.,TRBJ2-7,TRBD2,TRBV4-1,CASSVRSSTSGGTYEQYF,TGCGCCAGCAGCGTCCGCTCATCCACTAGCGGGGGGACCTACGAGCAGTACTTC
.,TRBJ2-5,.,TRBV7-6,CASSLVSDQETQYF,TGTGCCAGCAGCTTAGTTTCAGACCAAGAGACCCAGTACTTC
few,TRBJ2-2,TRBD1,TRBV7-9,CSSSPTGGTGELFF,TGTTCCAGCAGCCCCACAGGGGGCACCGGGGAGCTGTTTTTT
few,TRBJ1-1,TRBD1,TRBV28,CASSPGYRGWGRDTEAFF,TGTGCCAGCAGCCCCGGTTACAGGGGATGGGGGCGAGACACTGAAGCTTTCTTT
.,TRBJ2-3,TRBD1,TRBV4-1,CASSQAPGQGADTQYF,TGCGCCAGCAGCCAAGCACCGGGACAGGGTGCAGATACGCAGTATTTT
once,TRBJ1-5,TRBD1,TRBV28,CASRGGQGASQPQHF,TGTGCCAGCAGGGGGGGACAGGGGGCGAGTCAGCCCCAGCATTTT
.,TRBJ1-3,.,TRBV6-5,CASSYEFSGNTIYF,TGTGCCAGCAGTTACGAGTTCTCTGGAAACACCATATATTTT
.,TRBJ2-5,.,TRBV5-1,CASSLSPRETQYF,TGCGCCAGCAGCTTAAGTCCCCGGGAGACCCAGTACTTC
.,TRBJ2-7,TRBD2,TRBV5-4,CASSAGGPGYEQYF,TGTGCCAGCAGCGCGGGAGGGCCTGGGTACGAGCAGTACTTC
.,TRBJ1-1,.,TRBV5-1,CASSSESLTEAFF,TGCGCCAGCAGCTCGGAGTCCCTCACTGAAGCTTTCTTT
few,TRBJ2-1,.,TRBV6-5,CASSPAGDEQFF,TGTGCCAGCAGTCCCGCCGGGGATGAGCAGTTCTTC
few,TRBJ2-6,.,TRBV29-1,CSVQSTGGANVLTF,TGCAGCGTCCAGTCGACAGGTGGGGCCAACGTCCTGACTTTC
once,TRBJ2-2,.,TRBV19,CASSFRTGELFF,TGTGCCAGTAGTTTCAGGACCGGGGAGCTGTTTTTT